This note documents a single T cell receptor beta chain sequence. This sample is part of a study of control samples from healthy donors and cancer patients. The V and J ends lost 2 bases and 0 bases, in that order; junction bases with no gene match: 4. Looked up from germline, CDR1 is MNHEY and CDR2 is SMNVEV (reference sequence). The CDR3 is 16 residues long. TCRdb keeps only in-frame clones here, not all; method: immunoSEQ multiplex PCR. The table shows more than 70,000 clones, with around 92% occurring only once. This clonotype originated in a man in his sixties with lung cancer. Material: PBMCs. This sequence joins TRBV27 and TRBJ1-5; TRBD1 matches at 7 bases. The CDR3 protein is CASSLRGPYSNQPQHF. CDR3 coding DNA: TGTGCCAGCAGTTTAAGGGGGCCTTATAGCAATCAGCCCCAGCATTTT.